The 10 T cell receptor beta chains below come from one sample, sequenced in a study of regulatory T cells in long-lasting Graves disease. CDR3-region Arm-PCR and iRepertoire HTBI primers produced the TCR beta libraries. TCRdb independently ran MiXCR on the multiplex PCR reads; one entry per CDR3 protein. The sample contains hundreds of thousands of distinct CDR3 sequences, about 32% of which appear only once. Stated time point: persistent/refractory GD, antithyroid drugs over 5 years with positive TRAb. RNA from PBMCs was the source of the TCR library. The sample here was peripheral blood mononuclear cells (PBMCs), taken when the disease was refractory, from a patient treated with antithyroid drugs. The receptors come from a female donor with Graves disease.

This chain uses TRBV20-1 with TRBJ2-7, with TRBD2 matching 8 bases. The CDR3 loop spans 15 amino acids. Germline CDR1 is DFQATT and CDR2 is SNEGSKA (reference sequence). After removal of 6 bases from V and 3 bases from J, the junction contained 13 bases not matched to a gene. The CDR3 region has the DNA TGCAGTGCCCGAGGACTAGCTCGCGGCCTCTACGAGCAGTACTTC. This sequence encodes CSARGLARGLYEQYF.

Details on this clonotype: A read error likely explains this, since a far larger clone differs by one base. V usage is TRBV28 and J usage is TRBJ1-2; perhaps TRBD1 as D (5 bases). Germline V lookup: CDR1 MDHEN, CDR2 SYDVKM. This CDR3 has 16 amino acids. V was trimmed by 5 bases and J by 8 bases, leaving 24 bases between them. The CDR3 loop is CASSRMRLRTSEGYTF. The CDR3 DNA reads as TGTGCCAGCAGTCGGATGAGACTGAGGACATCGGAGGGCTACACCTTC.

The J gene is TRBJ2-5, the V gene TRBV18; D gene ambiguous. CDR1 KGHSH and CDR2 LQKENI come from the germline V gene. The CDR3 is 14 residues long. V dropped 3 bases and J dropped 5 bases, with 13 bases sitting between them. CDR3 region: CASSPVYSSETQYF. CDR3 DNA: TGTGCCAGCTCACCGGTCTACAGTTCTGAGACCCAGTACTTC.

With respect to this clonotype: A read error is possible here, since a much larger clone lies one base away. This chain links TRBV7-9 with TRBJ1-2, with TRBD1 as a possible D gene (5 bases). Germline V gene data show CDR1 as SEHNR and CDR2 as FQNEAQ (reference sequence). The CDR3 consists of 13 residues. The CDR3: CASSLVRGDGHTF. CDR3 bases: TGTGCCAGCAGCTTAGTCCGGGGCGATGGCCACACCTTC.

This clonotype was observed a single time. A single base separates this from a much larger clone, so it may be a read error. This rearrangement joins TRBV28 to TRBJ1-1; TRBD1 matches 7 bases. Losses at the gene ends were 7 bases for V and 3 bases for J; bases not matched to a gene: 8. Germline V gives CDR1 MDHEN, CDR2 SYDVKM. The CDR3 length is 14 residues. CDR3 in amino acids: CASKLGRGHTEAFF. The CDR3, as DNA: TGTGCCAGCAAACTTGGGAGGGGGCACACTGAAGCTTTCTTT.

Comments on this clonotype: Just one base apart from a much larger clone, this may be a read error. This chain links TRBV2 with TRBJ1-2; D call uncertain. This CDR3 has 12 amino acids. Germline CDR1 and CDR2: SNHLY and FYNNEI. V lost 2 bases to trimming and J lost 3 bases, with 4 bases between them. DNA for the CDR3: TGTGCCAGCAGTGAACAGTACTATGGCTACACCTTC. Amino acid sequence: CASSEQYYGYTF. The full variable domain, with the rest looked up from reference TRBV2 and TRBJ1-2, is EPEVTQTPSHQVTQMGQEVILRCVPISNHLYFYWYRQILGQKVEFLVSFYNNEISEKSEIFDDQFSVERPDGSNFTLKIRSTKLEDSAMYFCASSEQYYGYTFGSGTRLTVV.

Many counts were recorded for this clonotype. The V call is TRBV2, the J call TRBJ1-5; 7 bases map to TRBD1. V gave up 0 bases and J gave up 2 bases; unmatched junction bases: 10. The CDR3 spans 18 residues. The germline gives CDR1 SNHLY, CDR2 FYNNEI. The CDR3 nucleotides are TGTGCCAGCAGTGAAGCGGGGACAGACCGTTTGGGCAATCAGCCCCAGCATTTT. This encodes CASSEAGTDRLGNQPQHF. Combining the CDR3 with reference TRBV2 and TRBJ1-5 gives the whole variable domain EPEVTQTPSHQVTQMGQEVILRCVPISNHLYFYWYRQILGQKVEFLVSFYNNEISEKSEIFDDQFSVERPDGSNFTLKIRSTKLEDSAMYFCASSEAGTDRLGNQPQHFGDGTRLSIL.

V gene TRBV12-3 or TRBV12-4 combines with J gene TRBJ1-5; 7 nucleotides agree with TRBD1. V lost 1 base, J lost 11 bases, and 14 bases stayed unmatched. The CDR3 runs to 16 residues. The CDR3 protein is CASSLGGTADNRAQHF. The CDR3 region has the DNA TGTGCCAGCAGTTTAGGGGGGACAGCGGATAATAGGGCCCAGCATTTT.

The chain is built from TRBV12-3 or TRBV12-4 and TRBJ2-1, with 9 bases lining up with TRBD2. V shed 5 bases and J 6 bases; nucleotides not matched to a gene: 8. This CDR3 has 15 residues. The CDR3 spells CASSPPGLARNEQFF. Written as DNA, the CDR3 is TGTGCCAGCAGTCCCCCGGGACTAGCTCGCAATGAGCAGTTCTTC.

Here the CDR3 reads CASSLDSTDQPQHF. In DNA, the CDR3 is TGTGCCAGCAGCTTGGACAGCACGGATCAGCCCCAGCATTTT. V usage is TRBV6-2 or TRBV6-3 and J usage is TRBJ1-5; possibly TRBD1 for D (6 bases). The ends were cut back, 6 bases at V and 5 bases at J, with 14 bases in the middle. The germline V gene encodes CDR1 MNHEY and CDR2 SVGEGT. The CDR3 is 14 amino acids.